This is a list of T cell receptor beta chains from one sample in a study of response to subunit inactivated influenza vaccine. TCRdb independently ran MiXCR on the RT-PCR reads; one entry per CDR3 protein. Here the sample spans about 650,000 distinct CDR3 sequences, approximately 15% being singletons. The source was PBMCs from blood, collected approximately 15 days before vaccination. Receptors originate from a man aged 45-60 years who received an inactivated influenza vaccine. CDR3s include the opening cysteine and the closing phenylalanine or tryptophan. D genes are given only for firm matches. The size entry is marked missing in some rows and otherwise reads once, few, many or a size class.

d_gene	abundance	v_gene	j_gene	CDR3aa	CDR3nt
.	few	TRBV5-1	TRBJ2-5	CASSLSSSETQYF	TGCGCCAGCAGCTTAAGCAGTTCCGAGACCCAGTACTTC
TRBD1	medium-sized	TRBV29-1	TRBJ2-7	CSVDQGESYEQYF	TGCAGCGTTGATCAGGGGGAGTCCTACGAGCAGTACTTC
TRBD2	many	TRBV4-1	TRBJ2-3	CASSLASRLAGGPTSTDTQYF	TGCGCCAGCAGCCTTGCCTCCAGACTAGCGGGGGGGCCGACTAGCACAGATACGCAGTATTTT
.	.	TRBV5-1	TRBJ2-2	CASSQMDTGELFF	TGCGCCAGCAGTCAAATGGACACCGGGGAGCTGTTTTTT
TRBD2	few	TRBV20-1	TRBJ2-5	CSARWASGQETQYF	TGCAGTGCTAGATGGGCTAGCGGACAAGAGACCCAGTACTTC
.	.	TRBV7-3	TRBJ2-7	CSSSPREGYEQYF	TGTTCCAGCAGCCCTCGTGAGGGGTACGAGCAGTACTTC
TRBD2	.	TRBV6-5	TRBJ2-7	CASSYSLAGGSSEQYF	TGTGCCAGCAGTTACTCGCTAGCGGGAGGATCCAGCGAGCAGTACTTC
.	.	TRBV7-8	TRBJ2-7	CASSLVQGPGGASEQYF	TGTGCCAGCAGCTTAGTGCAAGGGCCCGGAGGTGCGTCTGAGCAGTACTTC
TRBD2	few	TRBV15	TRBJ2-1	CATSYHSGDYNEQFF	TGTGCCACCAGCTATCATAGCGGGGATTACAATGAGCAGTTCTTC
TRBD1	.	TRBV7-8	TRBJ1-3	CASSSKPPGQGIGNTIYF	TGTGCCAGCAGCTCAAAACCTCCGGGACAGGGCATTGGAAACACCATATATTTT
TRBD1	.	TRBV27	TRBJ1-6	CASSRTGAAASPLHF	TGTGCCAGCAGTAGGACAGGGGCGGCGGCTTCACCCCTCCACTTT
TRBD2	many	TRBV7-2	TRBJ2-7	CASSLGEAGGPYEQYF	TGTGCCAGCAGCTTAGGAGAAGCGGGGGGGCCGTACGAGCAGTACTTC
.	few	TRBV7-6	TRBJ1-4	CASSLSRRGEKLFF	TGTGCCAGCAGCTTATCACGGAGGGGTGAAAAACTGTTTTTT
.	.	TRBV10-3	TRBJ2-7	CAISVAYEQYF	TGTGCCATCAGTGTCGCCTACGAGCAGTACTTC
TRBD2	.	TRBV20-1	TRBJ2-3	CSASGLAGGPPDTQYF	TGCAGTGCTAGTGGGCTAGCGGGGGGCCCCCCAGATACGCAGTATTTT
.	few	TRBV24-1	TRBJ2-1	CATSDLIGTMQFF	TGTGCCACCAGTGACCTTATAGGGACAATGCAGTTCTTC
TRBD2	.	TRBV6-2/TRBV6-3	TRBJ2-1	CASSTAGEAWNEQFF	TGTGCCAGCAGTACAGCGGGAGAAGCCTGGAATGAGCAGTTCTTC
.	many	TRBV10-3	TRBJ2-7	CAISESLTYEQYF	TGTGCCATCAGTGAGTCGTTGACATACGAGCAGTACTTC
.	.	TRBV4-2	TRBJ2-7	CASSQERHEQYF	TGTGCCAGCAGCCAAGAAAGGCACGAGCAGTACTTC
.	many	TRBV6-1	TRBJ1-5	CASQNRGSNQPQHF	TGTGCCAGCCAAAATAGGGGTAGCAATCAGCCCCAGCATTTT
.	many	TRBV20-1	TRBJ2-3	CSAPPQGDTQYF	TGCAGTGCTCCCCCACAGGGAGATACGCAGTATTTT
.	.	TRBV20-1	TRBJ2-7	CSVGTVTYEQYF	TGCAGTGTAGGGACTGTAACCTACGAGCAGTACTTC
.	.	TRBV6-6	TRBJ1-5	CASILGSNQPQHF	TGTGCCAGCATCTTAGGGAGCAATCAGCCCCAGCATTTT
TRBD2	.	TRBV5-1	TRBJ2-1	CASSSDISGGQEQFF	TGCGCCAGCAGCTCAGACATAAGCGGGGGGCAGGAGCAGTTCTTC
TRBD1	.	TRBV20-1	TRBJ1-3	CSAVQGETGNTIYF	TGCAGTGCGGTACAGGGGGAAACTGGAAACACCATATATTTT
TRBD1	.	TRBV7-8	TRBJ1-1	CASSQRQGRAEAFF	TGTGCCAGCAGCCAAAGACAGGGGAGGGCTGAAGCTTTCTTT
.	many	TRBV7-9	TRBJ2-3	CASSLLGLSTDTQYF	TGTGCCAGCAGCTTACTAGGATTGAGCACAGATACGCAGTATTTT
TRBD2	few	TRBV20-1	TRBJ2-2	CSAGGTRRDTGELFF	TGCAGTGCTGGCGGGACTAGAAGAGACACCGGGGAGCTGTTTTTT
TRBD1	.	TRBV29-1	TRBJ1-5	CSATTGQGSQPQHF	TGCAGCGCCACTACGGGACAGGGGAGTCAGCCCCAGCATTTT
TRBD1	few	TRBV7-9	TRBJ1-1	CASSPGLDRGLNTEAFF	TGTGCCAGCAGCCCTGGATTGGACAGGGGGCTGAACACTGAAGCTTTCTTT
TRBD1	few	TRBV11-2	TRBJ1-2	CASSLNLGQLYGYTF	TGTGCCAGCAGCTTAAATTTGGGACAGCTCTATGGCTACACCTTC
.	few	TRBV4-2	TRBJ2-3	CASSQGGGPPGTDTQYF	TGTGCCAGCAGCCAAGGGGGGGGGCCCCCTGGCACAGATACGCAGTATTTT
.	many	TRBV14	TRBJ2-1	CASSQDYGSYNEQFF	TGTGCCAGCAGCCAAGATTACGGCTCCTACAATGAGCAGTTCTTC